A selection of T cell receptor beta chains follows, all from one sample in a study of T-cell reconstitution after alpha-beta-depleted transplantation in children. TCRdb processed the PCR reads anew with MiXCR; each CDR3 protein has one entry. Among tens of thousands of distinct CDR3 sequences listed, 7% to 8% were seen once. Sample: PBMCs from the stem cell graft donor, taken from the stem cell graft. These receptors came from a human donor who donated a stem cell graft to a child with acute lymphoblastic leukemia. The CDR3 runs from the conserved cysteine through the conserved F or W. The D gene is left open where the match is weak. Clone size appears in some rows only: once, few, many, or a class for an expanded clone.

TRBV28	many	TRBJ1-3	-	CASSLHTPPNTIYF	TGTGCCAGCAGTTTACACACGCCCCCAAACACCATATATTTT
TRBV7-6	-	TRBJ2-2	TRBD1	CASSGDRATGELFF	TGTGCCAGCAGCGGGGACAGGGCGACCGGGGAGCTGTTTTTT
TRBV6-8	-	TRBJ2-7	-	CAVLKILGGLSHEQYF	TGTGCCGTCCTAAAAATTCTTGGGGGGCTAAGCCACGAGCAGTACTTC
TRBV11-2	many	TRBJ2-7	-	CASSPGTQGPYEQYF	TGTGCCAGCAGCCCCGGGACTCAGGGGCCCTACGAGCAGTACTTC
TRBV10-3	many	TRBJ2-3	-	CAISDGAVIEYF	TGTGCCATCAGTGACGGGGCGGTCATTGAGTATTTT
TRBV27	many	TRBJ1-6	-	CASSLANSPLHF	TGTGCCAGCAGTTTAGCTAATTCACCCCTCCACTTT
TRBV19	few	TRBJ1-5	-	CATSKRSNQPQHF	TGTGCCACCTCCAAGCGGTCGAACCAGCCCCAGCATTTT
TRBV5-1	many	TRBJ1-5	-	CASSLTGLGSNQPQHF	TGCGCCAGCAGCTTGACAGGGCTTGGAAGCAATCAGCCCCAGCATTTT
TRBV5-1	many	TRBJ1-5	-	CASSLDTGIGQPQHF	TGCGCCAGCAGCTTGGATACAGGGATAGGTCAGCCCCAGCATTTT
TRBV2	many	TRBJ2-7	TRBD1	CASSEKAGGKYEQYF	TGTGCCAGCAGTGAAAAGGCAGGGGGCAAATACGAGCAGTACTTC
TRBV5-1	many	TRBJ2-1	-	CASTPGGQGAYNEQFF	TGCGCCAGCACCCCGGGGGGCCAAGGGGCCTACAATGAGCAGTTCTTC
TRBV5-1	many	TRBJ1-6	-	CASSLGQLNSPLHF	TGCGCCAGCAGCTTGGGACAGCTCAATTCACCCCTCCACTTT
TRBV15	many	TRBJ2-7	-	CATSRDLGAGNEQYF	TGTGCCACCAGCAGAGATCTGGGCGCCGGGAACGAGCAGTACTTC
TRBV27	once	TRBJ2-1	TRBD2	CASSLTSRGYNEQFF	TGTGCCAGCAGCCTGACTAGCCGAGGCTACAATGAGCAGTTCTTC
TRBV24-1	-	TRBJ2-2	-	CATSDSPAGELFF	TGTGCCACCAGTGATTCCCCCGCCGGGGAGCTGTTTTTT
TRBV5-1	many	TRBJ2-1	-	CASSLATMGQYNEQFF	TGCGCCAGCAGCTTGGCGACCATGGGCCAATACAATGAGCAGTTCTTC
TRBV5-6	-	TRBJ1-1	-	CASSLDREETEAFF	TGTGCCAGCAGCTTGGACAGGGAAGAGACTGAAGCTTTCTTT
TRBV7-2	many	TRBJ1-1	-	CASLYTVGVNTEAFF	TGTGCCAGCTTATACACGGTCGGGGTAAACACTGAAGCTTTCTTT
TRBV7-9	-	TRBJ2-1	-	CASTPEGSGYDEQFF	TGTGCCAGCACCCCGGAGGGGAGCGGGTACGATGAGCAGTTCTTC
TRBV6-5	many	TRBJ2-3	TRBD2	CASSYRPSGGFYTQYF	TGTGCCAGCAGTTACCGACCTAGCGGGGGATTCTATACGCAGTATTTT
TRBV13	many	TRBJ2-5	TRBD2	CASSFSGGLGETQYF	TGTGCCAGCAGCTTTAGCGGGGGCCTTGGAGAGACCCAGTACTTC
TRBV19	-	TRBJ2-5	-	CASSIGGSWETQYF	TGTGCCAGTAGTATAGGGGGGAGTTGGGAGACCCAGTACTTC
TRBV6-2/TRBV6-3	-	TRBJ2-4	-	CASSYQGSGAENIQYF	TGTGCCAGCAGTTACCAGGGAAGTGGGGCCGAGAACATTCAGTACTTC
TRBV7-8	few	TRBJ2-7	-	CASRSSRDGFNEQYF	TGTGCCAGCAGGTCAAGTCGGGATGGGTTCAACGAGCAGTACTTC
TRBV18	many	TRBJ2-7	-	CASSPRGHEQYF	TGTGCCAGCTCACCACGAGGGCACGAGCAGTACTTC
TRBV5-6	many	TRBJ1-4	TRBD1	CASSLRAGGGEKLFF	TGTGCCAGCAGCTTGCGTGCAGGGGGAGGCGAAAAACTGTTTTTT
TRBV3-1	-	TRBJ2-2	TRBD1	CASSKQPLPKTGSGLQLFF	TGTGCCAGCAGCAAGCAGCCTCTCCCCAAGACAGGGAGCGGTTTGCAGCTGTTTTTT
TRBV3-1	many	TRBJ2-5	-	CASSQGMAGGETQYF	TGTGCCAGCAGCCAAGGAATGGCGGGTGGGGAGACCCAGTACTTC
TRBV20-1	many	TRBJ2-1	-	CSARDRSLGGAREGEQFF	TGCAGTGCTAGAGATAGATCCCTAGGCGGGGCTCGAGAGGGTGAGCAGTTCTTC
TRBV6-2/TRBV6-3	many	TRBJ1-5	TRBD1	CASSYSGRGGGQPQHF	TGTGCCAGCAGTTACTCCGGCAGGGGGGGAGGTCAGCCCCAGCATTTT
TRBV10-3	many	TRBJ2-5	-	CAISEQGVGATQYF	TGTGCCATCAGTGAGCAAGGGGTGGGTGCCACCCAGTACTTC
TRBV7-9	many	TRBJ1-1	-	CASSPSGPLNTEAFF	TGTGCCAGCAGTCCCAGCGGACCCCTGAACACTGAAGCTTTCTTT
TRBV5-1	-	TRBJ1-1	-	CASSSTLRGAMTEAFF	TGCGCCAGCAGCTCCACCCTTAGGGGGGCGATGACTGAAGCTTTCTTT
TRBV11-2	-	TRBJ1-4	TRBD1	CASSTRDRGQSNEKLFF	TGTGCCAGCAGCACCCGGGACAGGGGGCAGTCTAATGAAAAACTGTTTTTT
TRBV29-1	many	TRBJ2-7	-	CSVEIGSYEQYF	TGCAGCGTTGAGATAGGGTCCTACGAGCAGTACTTC
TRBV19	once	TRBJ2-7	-	CASSIGEVYEQYF	TGTGCCAGTAGTATAGGGGAAGTTTACGAGCAGTACTTC
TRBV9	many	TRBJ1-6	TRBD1	CASSVKTGVDSPLHF	TGTGCCAGCAGCGTCAAGACAGGGGTCGATTCACCCCTCCACTTT
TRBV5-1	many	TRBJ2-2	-	CASSPSTGNTGELFF	TGCGCCAGCAGCCCATCGACGGGGAACACCGGGGAGCTGTTTTTT
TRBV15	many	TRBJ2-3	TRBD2	CATSSSLAGDRTDTQYF	TGTGCCACCAGCAGCTCACTAGCGGGGGACCGCACAGATACGCAGTATTTT
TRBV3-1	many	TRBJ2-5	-	CASSLGDFGETQYF	TGTGCCAGCAGCCTAGGGGATTTCGGAGAGACCCAGTACTTC